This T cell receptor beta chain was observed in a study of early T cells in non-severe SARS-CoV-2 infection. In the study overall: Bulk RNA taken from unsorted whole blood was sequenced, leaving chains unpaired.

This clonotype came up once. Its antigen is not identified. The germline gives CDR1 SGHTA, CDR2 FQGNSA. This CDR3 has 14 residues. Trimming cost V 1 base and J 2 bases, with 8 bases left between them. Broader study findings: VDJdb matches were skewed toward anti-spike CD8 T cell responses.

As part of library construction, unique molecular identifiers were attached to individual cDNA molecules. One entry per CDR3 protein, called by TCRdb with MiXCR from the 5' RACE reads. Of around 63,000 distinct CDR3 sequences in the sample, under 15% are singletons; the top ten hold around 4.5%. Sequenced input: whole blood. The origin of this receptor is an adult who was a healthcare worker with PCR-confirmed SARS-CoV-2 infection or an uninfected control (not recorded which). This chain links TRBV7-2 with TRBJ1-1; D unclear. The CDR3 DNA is TGTGCCAGCAGCTTAGAGCCAGTAAACACTGAAGCTTTCTTT. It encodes CASSLEPVNTEAFF.